These 25 T cell receptor beta chains were sequenced from one sample in a study of blood T cell repertoires in COVID-19. Method: immunoSEQ multiplex PCR; TCRdb's copy keeps in-frame clones and lacks some. The sample consists of 200,000 to 250,000 clones, around four fifths of them appearing once. The material sequenced was peripheral blood. The receptors were sampled from a woman older than 75 with COVID-19, enrolled during active disease.

The chain is built from TRBV7-9 and TRBJ1-5; no clear D gene. Trimming removed 5 bases from V and 3 bases from J, with 5 bases in between. The CDR3 length is 12 residues. Germline V gene lookup returns CDR1 SEHNR and CDR2 FQNEAQ (reference sequence). The CDR3 coding sequence is TGTGCCAGCAGCCACAACAATCAGCCCCAGCATTTT. Translated: CASSHNNQPQHF.

This chain uses TRBV19 with TRBJ1-2; perhaps TRBD1 as D (5 bases). Trimming left V 6 bases short and J 2 bases short, with 16 bases between. Germline V gene lookup returns CDR1 LNHDA and CDR2 SQIVND (reference sequence). The CDR3 loop spans 15 amino acids. CDR3 in DNA: TGTGCCAGTAGATCCCAGACTGGACAAAACTATGGCTACACCTTC. Translation: CASRSQTGQNYGYTF.

J is TRBJ1-1 and V is TRBV4-3; no firm D call. The germline CDR1 and CDR2 sequences are LGHNA and YSLEER. The V end was cut by 0 bases, the J end by 9 bases, with 14 bases between. The CDR3 runs to 14 residues. CDR3 in amino acids: CASSQDGGRRKAFF. Here the CDR3 DNA reads TGCGCCAGCAGCCAAGATGGAGGGAGGAGAAAAGCTTTCTTT.

The chain has TRBV28 and TRBJ1-4; unclear D gene. Germline CDR1 MDHEN, CDR2 SYDVKM. Trimming pared 4 bases from V and 8 bases from J, leaving 14 bases between. The CDR3 sequence is 14 residues long. The CDR3 nucleotides are TGTGCCAGCAGTTCTCGGCCCTGGAGGGAAAAACTGTTTTTT. It encodes CASSSRPWREKLFF.

The genes are TRBV7-2 and TRBJ2-1, with TRBD2 matching over 14 bases. This CDR3 is 16 amino acids long. Germline lookup yields CDR1 SGHTA and CDR2 FQGNSA. V shed 5 bases, J shed 8 bases, and the junction held 8 bases outside the gene matches. The CDR3 DNA follows: TGTGCCAGCAGCCCACCGGGACTAGCGGGAGTCCATGAGCAGTTCTTC. Translation gives CASSPPGLAGVHEQFF.

The rearrangement uses TRBV27 and TRBJ2-7, with D unresolved. The V and J ends lost 5 bases and 2 bases respectively, with 16 bases between them. Germline V lookup: CDR1 MNHEY, CDR2 SMNVEV (reference sequence). The CDR3 totals 15 residues. The CDR3, as DNA: TGTGCCAGCAGTGCGTCCGTTTCTCCACCCTACGAGCAGTACTTC. Residues: CASSASVSPPYEQYF.

The V call is TRBV28, the J call TRBJ2-2; a possible D gene is TRBD1 (6 bases). V lost 7 bases, J lost 6 bases, and 21 bases lay in between. CDR3 length: 16 residues. Germline V gene data show CDR1 as MDHEN and CDR2 as SYDVKM. The CDR3 DNA reads as TGTGCCAGCACCCTAGGGGGAGCTAGGGTCGCCGGGGAGCTGTTTTTT. Translation: CASTLGGARVAGELFF.

The chain has TRBV3-1 (or the pseudogene TRBV3-2) and TRBJ2-6; D may be TRBD2 (5 bases). V was trimmed by 1 base and J by 2 bases, leaving 9 bases between them. In germline, CDR1 is LGHDT, CDR2 YNNKEL (reference sequence). CDR3 length: 16 residues. The CDR3 here is CASSQGGYTGANVLTF. CDR3 nucleotides: TGTGCCAGCAGCCAAGGAGGGTATACTGGGGCCAACGTCCTGACTTTC.

The chain recombines TRBV7-3 with TRBJ1-1; maybe TRBD1 (6 bases). Trimming cost V 5 bases and J 5 bases, with 15 bases left between them. The CDR3 length is 14 residues. CDR1 is SGHTA, CDR2 FQGTGA, per germline. CDR3: CASSHRDGETEAFF. DNA of the CDR3: TGTGCCAGCAGCCACAGGGACGGGGAGACTGAAGCTTTCTTT.

Remarks on this clone: Different DNA sequences within this sample yield the same CDR3. The chain combines TRBV7-2 with TRBJ2-7, with TRBD2 matching over 11 bases. The germline V gene encodes CDR1 SGHTA and CDR2 FQGNSA. This CDR3 contains 15 residues. V dropped 1 base and J dropped 4; count of bases not matched to a gene: 3. The CDR3 spells CASSLGLAGTYEQYF. CDR3 in DNA: TGTGCCAGCAGCTTAGGACTAGCGGGAACTTACGAGCAGTACTTC.

CDR3 DNA sequence: TGTGCCAGCAGCTTAAAGAGAAACACTGAAGCTTTCTTT. It encodes CASSLKRNTEAFF. The rearrangement links TRBV7-2 to TRBJ1-1; D not certain. V lost 2 bases and J 2 bases, leaving 6 bases between the germline ends. The CDR3 runs to 13 residues. The V gene's germline CDR1 is SGHTA and CDR2 FQGNSA.

The V and J genes are TRBV29-1 and TRBJ2-2, with D possibly TRBD2 on 5 matching bases. This CDR3 comprises 15 residues. Between the trimmed V and J ends, which lost 6 bases and 0 bases, there was a span of 14 bases. The V gene's germline CDR1 is SQVTM and CDR2 ANQGSEA. CDR3 amino acids: CSVSPATTNTGELFF. The CDR3 region has the DNA TGCAGCGTGAGTCCGGCGACTACGAACACCGGGGAGCTGTTTTTT.

V is TRBV6-5 and J is TRBJ1-6, with 7 bases fitting TRBD1. The CDR3 spans 15 residues. Germline assignment: CDR1 MNHEY and CDR2 SVGAGI. V lost 6 bases, J lost 5 bases, and 7 bases stayed unmatched. The CDR3 sequence: CASSKAGTDNSPLHF. For the CDR3, the DNA is TGTGCCAGCAGCAAAGCCGGGACAGATAATTCACCCCTCCACTTT.

V is TRBV11-3 and J is TRBJ2-2; D is ambiguous. This CDR3 region has 14 residues. V was trimmed by 0 bases and J by 5 bases, leaving 7 bases between them. Germline V gives CDR1 SGHNT, CDR2 YENEEA. The CDR3 coding sequence is TGTGCCAGCAGCTTAGATCCGGTAACCGGGGAGCTGTTTTTT. As protein: CASSLDPVTGELFF.

This chain connects TRBV5-1 to TRBJ2-1; 7 nucleotides match TRBD2. The CDR3 has 16 amino acids. V was pared by 2 bases and J by 2 bases, with 7 bases of the junction left unmatched. Germline CDR1 reads SGHRS; CDR2 reads YFSETQ. For the CDR3, the DNA is TGCGCCAGCAGCTTCCTTTCGGCGGGGGCCTACAATGAGCAGTTCTTC. Translating it yields CASSFLSAGAYNEQFF.

The CDR3 bases are TGTGCCAGCAATCAACCGGGACAGACTAACTATGGCTACACCTTC. This translates into CASNQPGQTNYGYTF. The gene calls are TRBV28 and TRBJ1-2; TRBD1 aligns across 7 bases. Germline CDR1 reads MDHEN; CDR2 reads SYDVKM. The V and J ends lost 7 bases and 0 bases, in that order; junction bases with no gene match: 8. CDR3 length: 15 amino acids.

CDR3 sequence: CATRGQLNTGELFF. CDR3 DNA: TGTGCCACCCGAGGGCAGCTCAACACCGGGGAGCTGTTTTTT. This chain links TRBV19 with TRBJ2-2; possible D gene TRBD2, 5 bases. CDR1 is LNHDA and CDR2 is SQIVND in the germline V gene (reference sequence). V was clipped by 10 bases and J by 2 bases, with 14 bases between them. The CDR3 consists of 14 residues.

This chain uses TRBV18 with TRBJ2-7, with 8 bases that match TRBD1. Trimming cost V 6 bases and J 0 bases; bases outside gene matches: 4. Looked up from germline, CDR1 is KGHSH and CDR2 is LQKENI. This CDR3 has 14 residues. For the CDR3, the DNA is TGTGCCAGCTCTCGTGGACAGGGCTCCTACGAGCAGTACTTC. Its translation: CASSRGQGSYEQYF.

The chain links TRBV10-3 to TRBJ2-3; 10 bases line up with TRBD2. The CDR3 has 14 amino acids. Germline V lookup: CDR1 ENHRY, CDR2 SYGVKD. V lost 5 bases, J lost 6 bases, and 5 bases stayed unmatched. The DNA of the CDR3 is TGTGCCATCAGTTATAGCGGGGGGATTGATACGCAGTATTTT. This codes for CAISYSGGIDTQYF.

J is TRBJ2-3 and V is TRBV7-3; D is uncertain. CDR1 is SGHTA, CDR2 FQGTGA, per germline. V gave up 7 bases and J gave up 11 bases, with 13 bases separating them. The CDR3 is 11 residues long. As DNA, the CDR3 is TGTGCCAGCACCCCCTCCGGTATGCAGTATTTT. Its protein product is CASTPSGMQYF.

This clone was seen just once. Within the sample, other DNA sequences also encode this same CDR3. The chain carries TRBV30 and TRBJ2-3, with 11 nucleotides matching TRBD2. This CDR3 has 15 amino acids. J gave up 5 bases and V 1 base, and 5 bases lay outside the gene matches. Germline CDR1 and CDR2: GTSNPN and SVGIG (reference sequence). The chain's CDR3 is CAWSALAGGRDTQYF. Here the CDR3 DNA reads TGTGCCTGGAGTGCCCTAGCGGGGGGTCGAGATACGCAGTATTTT.

The J gene is TRBJ1-5, the V gene TRBV19; the match to TRBD1 covers 7 bases. The ends lost 5 bases at V and 5 bases at J; junction bases unmatched: 6. This CDR3 has 14 residues. Germline CDR1 is LNHDA and CDR2 is SQIVND (reference sequence). CDR3 DNA sequence: TGTGCCAGTAGTTCCCACAGGGGACATCAGCCCCAGCATTTT. As protein: CASSSHRGHQPQHF. Full variable domain (missing parts from reference TRBV19 and TRBJ1-5): DGGITQSPKYLFRKEGQNVTLSCEQNLNHDAMYWYRQDPGQGLRLIYYSQIVNDFQKGDIAEGYSVSREKKESFPLTVTSAQKNPTAFYLCASSSHRGHQPQHFGDGTRLSIL.

This clone was observed a few times. The rearrangement joins TRBV7-9 to TRBJ1-2; 7 bases align to TRBD1. The junction had 5 bases not matched to a gene; V was cut back by 4 bases and J by 3 bases. CDR1 and CDR2 (germline): SEHNR, FQNEAQ (reference sequence). There are 14 residues in the CDR3. The CDR3 loop reads CASSSDRFDYGYTF. CDR3 coding DNA: TGTGCCAGCAGCTCGGACAGGTTCGACTATGGCTACACCTTC.

The genes are TRBV9 and TRBJ2-3; possibly TRBD2 for D (6 bases). Between the trimmed V and J ends, which lost 0 bases and 1 base, there was a span of 9 bases. In germline, CDR1 is SGDLS, CDR2 YYNGEE. CDR3 length: 15 amino acids. CDR3 amino acids: CASSVGSGGTDTQYF. The DNA for the CDR3 is TGTGCCAGCAGCGTAGGTAGCGGTGGCACAGATACGCAGTATTTT.

The chain has TRBV6-5 and TRBJ1-4; the match to TRBD1 covers 7 bases. This CDR3 is built from 16 residues. The V gene end was trimmed by 0 bases and the J gene end by 7 bases; junction bases not matched to a gene: 8. Germline V gives CDR1 MNHEY, CDR2 SVGAGI. This chain's CDR3 is CASSYSRQGRSEKLFF. CDR3 nucleotides: TGTGCCAGCAGTTACTCGAGACAGGGACGGAGTGAAAAACTGTTTTTT.